The rows below give T cell receptor beta chains drawn from one sample of a study of blood T cell repertoires in COVID-19. Assay: immunoSEQ multiplex PCR; the TCRdb copy retains only in-frame clones and omits some. The sample carries about 140,000 clones, about 84% recorded once. Material: peripheral blood. These receptors were collected from a human donor in a cohort sampled during active COVID-19. Both conserved end residues are part of each CDR3. A D gene is named only where the DNA matches it firmly. Only part of the rows carry a size: once, few, many, or a class if the clone is expanded.

size: once; J: TRBJ2-7; D: TRBD2; V: TRBV3-1/TRBV3-2; CDR3: CASSQVRSSGNYEQYF; DNA: TGTGCCAGCAGCCAAGTACGGTCTAGCGGCAACTACGAGCAGTACTTC
size: few; J: TRBJ2-5; D: -; V: TRBV5-6; CDR3: CASSDQGFRETQYF; DNA: TGTGCCAGCAGCGATCAGGGTTTCCGAGAGACCCAGTACTTC
size: -; J: TRBJ2-5; D: -; V: TRBV29-1; CDR3: CSVELGGAGTQYF; DNA: TGCAGCGTTGAATTAGGGGGGGCCGGGACCCAGTACTTC
size: -; J: TRBJ1-1; D: -; V: TRBV21-1; CDR3: CASSKLRPPPRFGHTEAFF; DNA: TGTGCCAGCAGCAAATTAAGGCCACCTCCCCGATTTGGGCACACTGAAGCTTTCTTT
size: -; J: TRBJ1-5; D: TRBD1; V: TRBV19; CDR3: CASSPTGVNQPQHF; DNA: TGTGCCAGTAGTCCTACAGGGGTTAATCAGCCCCAGCATTTT
size: -; J: TRBJ2-5; D: -; V: TRBV25-1; CDR3: CASSAHLGDTQETQYF; DNA: TGTGCCAGCAGTGCGCATTTGGGGGACACCCAAGAGACCCAGTACTTC
size: -; J: TRBJ2-5; D: TRBD2; V: TRBV7-2; CDR3: CASSLSYPGGETQYF; DNA: TGTGCCAGCAGCTTATCGTATCCGGGGGGTGAGACCCAGTACTTC
size: -; J: TRBJ1-1; D: -; V: TRBV4-3; CDR3: CASSQDTGLVEAFF; DNA: TGCGCCAGCAGCCAAGACACAGGGCTCGTTGAAGCTTTCTTT
size: -; J: TRBJ2-7; D: -; V: TRBV29-1; CDR3: CSVASRQGGEQYF; DNA: TGCAGCGTCGCAAGTCGACAGGGAGGCGAGCAGTACTTC
size: -; J: TRBJ2-2; D: TRBD2; V: TRBV6-1; CDR3: CASSALAGENTGELFF; DNA: TGTGCCAGCAGTGCTCTAGCGGGGGAGAACACCGGGGAGCTGTTTTTT
size: -; J: TRBJ2-3; D: TRBD2; V: TRBV7-2; CDR3: CASSSWGGFSDTQYF; DNA: TGTGCCAGCAGCTCGTGGGGGGGGTTTTCAGATACGCAGTATTTT
size: -; J: TRBJ1-4; D: TRBD1; V: TRBV2; CDR3: CASDRVREKLFF; DNA: TGTGCCAGCGACAGGGTGAGGGAAAAACTGTTTTTT
size: -; J: TRBJ2-5; D: -; V: TRBV7-6; CDR3: CASSPQGGGETQYF; DNA: TGTGCCAGCAGCCCACAAGGGGGTGGAGAGACCCAGTACTTC
size: -; J: TRBJ2-2; D: -; V: TRBV30; CDR3: CAWSRSRRTNTGELFF; DNA: TGTGCCTGGAGTAGATCCCGAAGGACAAACACCGGGGAGCTGTTTTTT
size: -; J: TRBJ1-2; D: TRBD1; V: TRBV19; CDR3: CASQTGPEGGSGYTF; DNA: TGTGCCAGTCAGACAGGGCCCGAAGGAGGCAGTGGCTACACCTTC
size: -; J: TRBJ2-2; D: TRBD1; V: TRBV11-3; CDR3: CASSFLRGPAGELFF; DNA: TGTGCCAGCAGCTTTCTTAGGGGGCCGGCCGGGGAGCTGTTTTTT
size: -; J: TRBJ2-1; D: -; V: TRBV9; CDR3: CASTLGRGTLPFGGPNEQFF; DNA: TGTGCCAGCACATTAGGGAGGGGGACCCTACCTTTTGGGGGACCCAATGAGCAGTTCTTC
size: -; J: TRBJ2-1; D: TRBD1; V: TRBV29-1; CDR3: CSVATLDRGLEQFF; DNA: TGCAGCGTTGCCACCCTCGACAGGGGACTTGAGCAGTTCTTC
size: -; J: TRBJ1-2; D: -; V: TRBV10-2; CDR3: CASGDGVPTNYGYTF; DNA: TGCGCCAGCGGTGACGGGGTCCCCACTAACTATGGCTACACCTTC
size: once; J: TRBJ2-7; D: -; V: TRBV28; CDR3: CASSLSGLTEQYF; DNA: TGTGCCAGCAGTTTATCCGGACTGACCGAGCAGTACTTC
size: -; J: TRBJ2-5; D: TRBD1; V: TRBV5-5; CDR3: CASSLRTGLGETQYF; DNA: TGTGCCAGCAGCTTGAGGACAGGGTTGGGGGAGACCCAGTACTTC